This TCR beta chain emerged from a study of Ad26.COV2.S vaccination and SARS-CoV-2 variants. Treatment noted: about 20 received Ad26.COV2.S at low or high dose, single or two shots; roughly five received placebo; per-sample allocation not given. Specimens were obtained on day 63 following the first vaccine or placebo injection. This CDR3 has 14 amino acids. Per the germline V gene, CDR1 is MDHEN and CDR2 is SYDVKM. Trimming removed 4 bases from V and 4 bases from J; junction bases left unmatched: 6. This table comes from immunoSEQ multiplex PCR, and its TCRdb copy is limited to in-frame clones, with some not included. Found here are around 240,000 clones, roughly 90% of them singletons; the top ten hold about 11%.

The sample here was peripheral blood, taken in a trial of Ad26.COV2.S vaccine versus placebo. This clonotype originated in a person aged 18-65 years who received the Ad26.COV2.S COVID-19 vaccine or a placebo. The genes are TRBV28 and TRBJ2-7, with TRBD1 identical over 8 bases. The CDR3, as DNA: TGTGCCAGCAGTTCAGGGGGCGCGAAGTACGAGCAGTACTTC. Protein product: CASSSGGAKYEQYF.